This entry lists 9 T cell receptor beta chains sequenced from one sample in a study of T cell changes during pregnancy in multiple sclerosis. The table came from immunoSEQ multiplex PCR; TCRdb's copy has only in-frame clones and leaves some out. The top ten clones hold 5% to 6.5% of a sample with about 53,000 clones, roughly 89% of them seen once. This specimen was peripheral blood, taken after pregnancy. The source is a female donor in good health, enrolled as a control in a pregnancy study.

The CDR3 DNA is TGTGCCAGCAGTTTATCTGGGGGCCGCGAAAAACTGTTTTTT. Translation: CASSLSGGREKLFF. The gene calls are TRBV28 and TRBJ1-4, with TRBD1 as a possible D gene (6 bases). The CDR3 sequence is 14 residues long. The V and J ends lost 1 base and 8 bases respectively, with 11 bases between them. Germline V CDR1 and CDR2: MDHEN, SYDVKM. The variable domain in full, completed from reference TRBV28 and TRBJ1-4, reads DVKVTQSSRYLVKRTGEKVFLECVQDMDHENMFWYRQDPGLGLRLIYFSYDVKMKEKGDIPEGYSVSREKKERFSLILESASTNQTSMYLCASSLSGGREKLFFGSGTQLSVL.

This rearrangement joins TRBV6-1 to TRBJ2-7; no reliable D call. This CDR3 has 10 amino acids. The V gene's germline CDR1 is MNHNS and CDR2 SASEGT. V was shortened by 6 bases and J by 4 bases, with 4 bases between the two germline ends. The CDR3 reads CASSQYEQYF. The CDR3 DNA reads TGTGCCAGCAGCCAGTACGAGCAGTACTTC.

The V gene is TRBV19, the J gene TRBJ1-1, with unresolved D. CDR3 length equals 11 residues. Germline CDR1 reads LNHDA; CDR2 reads SQIVND (reference sequence). V was shortened by 6 bases and J by 2 bases, with 4 bases between the two germline ends. The CDR3, as DNA: TGTGCCAGTAGCATCAACACTGAAGCTTTCTTT. Amino acid sequence: CASSINTEAFF.

V is TRBV6-5 and J is TRBJ1-2; D may be TRBD1 (6 bases). V was shortened by 5 bases and J by 6 bases, with 7 bases between the two germline ends. In germline, CDR1 is MNHEY, CDR2 SVGAGI. The CDR3 length is 11 residues. The CDR3 DNA follows: TGTGCCAGCAGTACAGGGAATGGCTACACCTTC. This codes for CASSTGNGYTF.

The chain employs TRBV6-5 and TRBJ1-1; TRBD1 aligns across 11 bases. This CDR3 has 15 residues. Losses at the gene ends were 7 bases for V and 7 bases for J; bases not matched to a gene: 11. The germline V gene has CDR1 MNHEY and CDR2 SVGAGI. The CDR3 is CASTPRRDRGDEAFF. CDR3 in DNA: TGTGCCAGCACTCCTCGAAGGGACAGGGGGGATGAAGCTTTCTTT.

In DNA form, the CDR3 reads TGTGCCAGCAGCTTAATGGGGGGAAGCACCGGGGAGCTGTTTTTT. Translation gives CASSLMGGSTGELFF. The gene calls are TRBV7-3 and TRBJ2-2; TRBD2 is a possible D gene (6 bases). V lost 1 base and J lost 4, with 10 bases in between. CDR1 is SGHTA and CDR2 is FQGTGA in the germline V gene. The CDR3 spans 15 residues.

This clone was observed a single time. V and J are TRBV12-1 and TRBJ2-3; the D call in the table, TRBD2, was not verified against the DNA. TRBV12-1 is a listed pseudogene. This CDR3 is 18 amino acids long. CDR3 nucleotide sequence: TGTGCCAGCAGCCATCCCGGGGGGGGTCCCTCTAGCACAGATACGCAGTATTTT. This translates into CASSHPGGGPSSTDTQYF.

This chain uses TRBV6-5 with TRBJ1-1; D gene unclear. V lost 2 bases, J lost 0 bases, and 7 bases lay in between. CDR3 length: 14 amino acids. Germline V gives CDR1 MNHEY, CDR2 SVGAGI. This chain's CDR3 is CASSYRQVNTEAFF. The CDR3 nucleotides read TGTGCCAGCAGTTACCGCCAGGTGAACACTGAAGCTTTCTTT.

The sample holds a few counts of this clone. The chain has TRBV6-4 and TRBJ2-2, with 7 bases identical to TRBD1. Trimming at V came to 5 bases and at J to 4 bases, leaving 1 base not matched to a gene. Germline loops: CDR1 MRHNA, CDR2 SNTAGT. This CDR3 contains 13 residues. This CDR3 reads CASSQGVTGELFF. Here the CDR3 DNA reads TGTGCCAGCAGTCAGGGGGTCACCGGGGAGCTGTTTTTT.